A single T cell receptor beta chain is shown here with its context. Trimming at V came to 0 bases and at J to 0 bases, leaving 6 bases not matched to a gene. The CDR3 spans 18 residues. The V gene's germline CDR1 is LGHNA and CDR2 YNFKEQ. Authors' data handling: Estimates of nucleated cell counts were drawn from the amplification of reference gene primers. Libraries were prepared by immunoSEQ multiplex PCR; TCRdb keeps only in-frame clonotypes and omits some of them. V, J and clone size are those of that table, while D and trimming were read from the DNA. The table shows some 250,000 clones, with around 83% occurring only once. The sample comes from a study of blood T cell repertoires in COVID-19. Study-wide context: There were acute and convalescent COVID-19 samples, and they came from the United States, Italy and Spain. PBMCs, B-cell-depleted T cells, or T cells provided the cDNA or gDNA that made up the material.

The chain joins TRBV4-2 to TRBJ2-1, with 9 bases aligning to TRBD2. This TCR was sampled from a man older than 75 with acute or convalescent COVID-19. Sequenced material: peripheral blood. The CDR3 DNA is TGTGCCAGCAGCCAAGACGGGACTAGCAGAAACTCCTACAATGAGCAGTTCTTC. This translates into CASSQDGTSRNSYNEQFF.